The 21 T cell receptor beta chains listed next were all sequenced from one sample in a study of blood T cell repertoires in COVID-19 (dated by TCRdb to 2019 to 2021). Libraries were constructed by the immunoSEQ multiplex PCR assay. TCRdb retrieved this table from immuneACCESS and kept in-frame rearrangements only. Not all clones are present; in checked studies, unresolved V genes account for under half, and no reason is known for the remainder. In this sample the table shows under 300,000 clones, over 80% of which occur a single time. The biggest ten clones account for 3.5% to 5.5% of the sample. The specimen sequenced was peripheral blood. The origin of the receptors is a man between 60 and 75 years old who had recovered from COVID-19.

In DNA form, the CDR3 reads TGTGCCAGCTCAACAAAGCGGGGGGGCTACAATGAGCAGTTCTTC. This encodes CASSTKRGGYNEQFF. The gene calls are TRBV18 and TRBJ2-1; 10 bases line up with TRBD2. The V segment lost 5 bases and the J segment 3 bases; nucleotides outside the gene matches: 4. The CDR3 spans 15 residues. Germline assignment: CDR1 KGHSH and CDR2 LQKENI.

The CDR3, as DNA: TGTGCCAGCAGACCTAGCGGGGGGGCGGTTGAGACCCAGTACTTC. This encodes CASRPSGGAVETQYF. This chain uses TRBV2 with TRBJ2-5; TRBD2 aligns across 12 bases. The CDR3 has 15 residues. V lost 6 bases to trimming and J lost 5 bases; unmatched junction nucleotides: 7. Germline V gene data show CDR1 as SNHLY and CDR2 as FYNNEI.

This chain uses TRBV3-1 (or the pseudogene TRBV3-2) with TRBJ2-3; D is uncertain. The germline V gene has CDR1 LGHDT and CDR2 YNNKEL (reference sequence). Between the trimmed V and J ends, which lost 1 base and 3 bases, there was a span of 8 bases. This CDR3 has 14 residues. The CDR3 bases are TGTGCCAGCAGCCAAGTCGGAGTGACAGATACGCAGTATTTT. Residues: CASSQVGVTDTQYF.

This chain connects TRBV2 to TRBJ2-7; 9 positions match TRBD1. CDR1 and CDR2 from the germline V gene are SNHLY and FYNNEI. V gave up 5 bases and J gave up 2 bases; unmatched junction bases: 7. The CDR3 totals 15 residues. Here the CDR3 reads CASSQQGAIPYEQYF. The CDR3 DNA is TGTGCCAGCAGTCAACAGGGGGCTATCCCCTACGAGCAGTACTTC.

The V and J genes are TRBV7-2 and TRBJ2-2; 8 positions agree with TRBD2. The CDR3 spans 14 residues. Germline CDR1 is SGHTA and CDR2 is FQGNSA. After removal of 2 bases from V and 6 bases from J, the junction contained 2 bases not matched to a gene. The CDR3 loop is CASSLRGGSGELFF. The CDR3 DNA is TGTGCCAGCAGCTTACGGGGGGGCTCCGGGGAGCTGTTTTTT.

This sequence joins TRBV5-1 and TRBJ2-7; TRBD1 agrees at 8 bases. The junction had 1 base not matched to a gene; V was cut back by 0 bases and J by 2 bases. Germline CDR1 and CDR2: SGHRS and YFSETQ. The CDR3 is 14 amino acids. The CDR3 spells CASSLGTGTYEQYF. Written as DNA, the CDR3 is TGCGCCAGCAGCTTGGGGACAGGGACCTACGAGCAGTACTTC. Together with reference TRBV5-1 and TRBJ2-7, the CDR3 gives the full variable domain: KAGVTQTPRYLIKTRGQQVTLSCSPISGHRSVSWYQQTPGQGLQFLFEYFSETQRNKGNFPGRFSGRQFSNSRSEMNVSTLELGDSALYLCASSLGTGTYEQYFGPGTRLTVT.

V usage is TRBV27 and J usage is TRBJ1-1; D is ambiguous. This CDR3 has 14 amino acids. V dropped 6 bases and J dropped 4 bases, with 15 bases sitting between them. CDR1 and CDR2 (germline): MNHEY, SMNVEV (reference sequence). The CDR3 loop is CASSIRGGSTEAFF. CDR3 bases: TGTGCCAGCAGCATCCGGGGAGGGAGCACTGAAGCTTTCTTT.

V usage is TRBV6-5 and J usage is TRBJ2-1; possible D gene TRBD2, 5 bases. V dropped 2 bases and J dropped 0 bases, with 11 bases sitting between them. Per germline, CDR1 MNHEY and CDR2 SVGAGI. This CDR3 has 16 residues. Here the CDR3 DNA reads TGTGCCAGCAGTTACAAGGTCGGAGGCTCCTACAATGAGCAGTTCTTC. Translated, it gives CASSYKVGGSYNEQFF.

V usage is TRBV6-5 and J usage is TRBJ1-1; 11 nucleotides align to TRBD1. Germline V gene lookup returns CDR1 MNHEY and CDR2 SVGAGI. With V trimmed by 1 base and J by 5 bases, 3 bases remained unmatched. The CDR3 loop spans 15 amino acids. DNA for the CDR3: TGTGCCAGCAGTTACTGGACAGGGGGCAAAACTGAAGCTTTCTTT. Amino acids: CASSYWTGGKTEAFF.

The J gene is TRBJ2-1, the V gene TRBV9; a weak D match, TRBD2 (6 bases). This CDR3 has 16 amino acids. V was trimmed by 2 bases and J by 7 bases, leaving 19 bases between them. Per germline, CDR1 SGDLS and CDR2 YYNGEE. The DNA of the CDR3 is TGTGCCAGCAGCGTGACTAGTAGGTTAACGGCTAATGAGCAGTTCTTC. This translates into CASSVTSRLTANEQFF. Together with reference TRBV9 and TRBJ2-1, the CDR3 gives the full variable domain: DSGVTQTPKHLITATGQRVTLRCSPRSGDLSVYWYQQSLDQGLQFLIQYYNGEERAKGNILERFSAQQFPDLHSELNLSSLELGDSALYFCASSVTSRLTANEQFFGPGTRLTVL.

CDR3 in DNA: TGTGCCAGCAGCGGTCTGACAGGCGTCGACTATGGCTACACCTTC. This codes for CASSGLTGVDYGYTF. The V and J genes are TRBV14 and TRBJ1-2; TRBD1 is a possible D gene (6 bases). V lost 5 bases and J lost 3, with 16 bases in between. Germline V gene lookup returns CDR1 SGHDN and CDR2 FVKESK. CDR3 size: 15 residues. Using reference TRBV14 and TRBJ1-2 for the parts outside the CDR3, the full variable domain is EAGVTQFPSHSVIEKGQTVTLRCDPISGHDNLYWYRRVMGKEIKFLLHFVKESKQDESGMPNNRFLAERTGGTYSTLKVQPAELEDSGVYFCASSGLTGVDYGYTFGSGTRLTVV.

This clone is a singleton in its sample. The gene calls are TRBV21-1 and TRBJ2-2; whether TRBD1, the table's D call, matches the DNA was not checked. TRBV21-1 is a recognized pseudogene. The CDR3 covers 18 residues. The CDR3 spells CASSKEGAGPVHTGELFF. In nucleotides, the CDR3 is TGTGCCAGCAGCAAAGAGGGGGCGGGGCCTGTCCACACCGGGGAGCTGTTTTTT.

The CDR3 protein is CASVVGAANTGELFF. The DNA for the CDR3 is TGTGCCAGCGTAGTAGGGGCTGCGAACACCGGGGAGCTGTTTTTT. V is TRBV7-6 and J is TRBJ2-2; weak D call: TRBD1 (5 bases). The CDR3 spans 15 residues. Germline V CDR1 and CDR2: SGHVS, FNYEAQ. Trimming removed 8 bases from V and 0 bases from J, with 13 bases in between.

The CDR3: CASRSGTTNEKLFF. DNA of the CDR3: TGCGCCAGCAGGTCCGGGACAACTAATGAAAAACTGTTTTTT. The chain has TRBV5-1 and TRBJ1-4; D gene unclear. Trimming stripped 5 bases from V and 0 bases from J, with 8 bases between. CDR3 size: 14 residues. Germline CDR1 SGHRS, CDR2 YFSETQ.

This chain joins TRBV7-9 and TRBJ2-2; tentatively, D is TRBD1 (5 bases). V gave up 2 bases and J gave up 0 bases, with 13 bases separating them. The V gene's germline CDR1 is SEHNR and CDR2 FQNEAQ (reference sequence). The CDR3 extends over 17 amino acids. CDR3 in amino acids: CASSLSPGPANTGELFF. The CDR3 DNA reads TGTGCCAGCAGCTTAAGTCCAGGGCCCGCGAACACCGGGGAGCTGTTTTTT.

This clone was recorded once. Written as DNA, the CDR3 is TGTGCCAGCAGCTCGGACAGGGGGCGGCACGAGCAGTACTTC. Translated: CASSSDRGRHEQYF. This chain uses TRBV5-4 with TRBJ2-7; 11 bases are shared with TRBD1. CDR1 is SGHNT and CDR2 is YYREEE in the germline V gene (reference sequence). V lost 3 bases to trimming and J lost 5 bases; unmatched junction nucleotides: 4. The CDR3 is made up of 14 amino acids.

This clone has only one observation. The J gene is TRBJ1-5, the V gene TRBV21-1; no DNA check was done on the table's D call, TRBD1. TRBV21-1 is classified as a pseudogene. CDR3 length: 17 residues. CDR3 nucleotides: TGTGCCAGCAGCAAAGTCCAGGGGGCAGTTAGCAATCAGCCCCAGCATTTT. Amino acid sequence: CASSKVQGAVSNQPQHF.

This clone was counted once. CDR3 loop: CASIWRGPYNEQFF. The CDR3 DNA is TGCGCCAGCATTTGGAGGGGCCCCTACAATGAGCAGTTCTTC. The chain is built from TRBV10-1 and TRBJ2-1; D is possibly TRBD2 (6 bases). The CDR3 covers 14 residues. V was trimmed by 7 bases and J by 2 bases, leaving 12 bases between them. Germline V gives CDR1 WNHNN, CDR2 SYGVQD (reference sequence).

The chain couples TRBV6-5 to TRBJ2-1; 7 positions match TRBD2. The V gene end was trimmed by 7 bases and the J gene end by 4 bases; junction bases not matched to a gene: 7. The CDR3 is 14 amino acids. The germline V gene encodes CDR1 MNHEY and CDR2 SVGAGI. CDR3 nucleotide sequence: TGTGCCAGCAAGCCCGATAGCGGGTACAATGAGCAGTTCTTC. Its protein is CASKPDSGYNEQFF.

The rearrangement joins TRBV24-1 to TRBJ2-3, with 10 bases that match TRBD2. The germline gives CDR1 KGHDR, CDR2 SFDVKD. J lost 4 bases, V lost 7 bases, and 10 bases had no gene match. The CDR3 covers 16 residues. The CDR3: CATRTLLAGAPDTQYF. The DNA for the CDR3 is TGTGCCACCAGGACACTTCTAGCGGGAGCCCCAGATACGCAGTATTTT.

The chain employs TRBV4-1 and TRBJ1-4, with no clear D. The V and J ends lost 3 bases and 5 bases respectively, with 4 bases between them. Germline loops: CDR1 MGHRA, CDR2 YSYEKL. This CDR3 is built from 12 residues. CDR3 DNA: TGCGCCAGCAGCCACATGAATGAAAAACTGTTTTTT. It codes for CASSHMNEKLFF.